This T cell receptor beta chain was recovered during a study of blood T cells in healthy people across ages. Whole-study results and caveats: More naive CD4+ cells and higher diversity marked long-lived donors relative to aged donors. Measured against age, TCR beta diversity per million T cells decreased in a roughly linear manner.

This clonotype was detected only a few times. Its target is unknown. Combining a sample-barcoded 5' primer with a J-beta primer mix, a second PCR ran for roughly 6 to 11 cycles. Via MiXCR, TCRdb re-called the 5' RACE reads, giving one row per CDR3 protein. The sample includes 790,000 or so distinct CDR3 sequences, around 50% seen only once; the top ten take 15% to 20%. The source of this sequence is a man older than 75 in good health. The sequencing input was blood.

The CDR3 here is CATSRGNSGRNEQYF. DNA for the CDR3: TGTGCCACCAGCAGAGGTAATAGCGGGAGAAATGAGCAGTACTTC. V and J are TRBV15 and TRBJ2-5; 9 nucleotides align to TRBD2. V shed 1 base and J 11 bases; nucleotides not matched to a gene: 11. The V gene's germline CDR1 is LNHNV and CDR2 YYDKDF (reference sequence). The CDR3 has 15 amino acids. Together with reference TRBV15 and TRBJ2-5, the CDR3 gives the full variable domain: DAMVIQNPRYQVTQFGKPVTLSCSQTLNHNVMYWYQQKSSQAPKLLFHYYDKDFNNEADTPDNFQSRRPNTSFCFLDIRSPGLGDTAMYLCATSRGNSGRNEQYFGPGTRLLVL.